This T cell receptor beta chain was profiled in a study of blood T cells in healthy people across ages. Study outcomes and limitations: A strong correlation between TCR beta diversity and naive T cell percentage was seen.

Trimming shortened V by 1 base and J by 4 bases, and 14 bases separated the two germline ends. This CDR3 spans 16 amino acids. A note on this clonotype: Its specificity is unknown.

PCR was performed a second time for about 7 to 12 cycles using a sample-barcoded 5' primer and a J-beta primer mix. Each cDNA was tagged by a template-switch adaptor containing 12 random nucleotides. From each sample, at least 3 million paired-end reads containing CDR3 were obtained. Via MiXCR, TCRdb re-called the 5' RACE reads, giving one row per CDR3 protein. The table lists fewer than 750,000 distinct CDR3 sequences, around 52% of them singletons. Donors each provided approximately 9.6 milliliters of peripheral blood. The source is a woman of 80 years or more in good health. V is TRBV12-3 or TRBV12-4 and J is TRBJ1-5; D is uncertain. Sequenced input: blood. CDR3 loop: CASSLGMGIENQPQHF. The CDR3 bases are TGTGCCAGCAGTTTAGGGATGGGGATTGAGAATCAGCCCCAGCATTTT.